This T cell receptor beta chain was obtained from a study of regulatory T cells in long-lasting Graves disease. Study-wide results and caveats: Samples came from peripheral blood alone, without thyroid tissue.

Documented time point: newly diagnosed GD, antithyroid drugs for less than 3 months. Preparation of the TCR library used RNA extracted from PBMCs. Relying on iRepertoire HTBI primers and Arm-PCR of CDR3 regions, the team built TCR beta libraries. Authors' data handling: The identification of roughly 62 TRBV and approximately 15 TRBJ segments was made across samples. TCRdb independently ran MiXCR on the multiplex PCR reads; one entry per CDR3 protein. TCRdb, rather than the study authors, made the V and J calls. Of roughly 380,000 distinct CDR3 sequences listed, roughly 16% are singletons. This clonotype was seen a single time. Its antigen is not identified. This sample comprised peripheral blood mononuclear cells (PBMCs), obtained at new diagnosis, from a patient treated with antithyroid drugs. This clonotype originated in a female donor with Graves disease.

The CDR3 spells CASSTVHRDVEWGYSGNTIYF. CDR3 DNA sequence: TGTGCCAGCAGTACAGTCCACCGGGACGTAGAGTGGGGCTACTCTGGAAACACCATATATTTT. The chain combines TRBV6-7 with TRBJ1-3, with D possibly TRBD1 on 5 matching bases. TRBV6-7 is designated an ORF whose function remains uncertain. V gave up 5 bases and J gave up 0 bases, with 29 bases separating them. This CDR3 comprises 21 residues.